The subject of this entry is one T cell receptor (beta chain). The antigen remains undetermined. The data were taken from a study of vaccination and CD4 T cells after COVID-19. Study context: Cells were stimulated with overlapping spike peptide pools from SARS-CoV-2, HCoV-NL63, HCoV-OC43 and HCoV-229E.

V was trimmed by 2 bases and J by 0 bases, leaving 14 bases between them. Germline V gives CDR1 DFQATT, CDR2 SNEGSKA (reference sequence). The CDR3 contains 16 residues. Sequence data for DNA of cultured CD4+ T cells were generated by the Oncomine TCR Beta short-read assay. MiXCR, run by TCRdb on the PCR reads, gives a single entry per CDR3 protein. The table records about 20,000 distinct CDR3 sequences, about half of them present only once. Treatment meaning: roughly ten-day PBMC culture with coronavirus spike peptide pools or control peptides (ViraFEST assay). Sequencing used CD4+ T cells from blood, cultured in vitro, obtained after SARS-CoV-2 vaccination. V and J are TRBV20-1 and TRBJ1-3; D not resolved. The sequence came from a human donor who had recovered from COVID-19. CDR3 sequence (DNA): TGCAGTGCTAGAAAGGCCGGCCTCTTCTCTGGAAACACCATATATTTT. Translated, it gives CSARKAGLFSGNTIYF.